The rows below give T cell receptor beta chains drawn from one sample of a study of blood T cell repertoires in COVID-19. Clones were sequenced by immunoSEQ multiplex PCR, and TCRdb holds only the in-frame ones, with some missing. The table includes around 52,000 clones, about four fifths detected once. Input material: peripheral blood. These receptors all stem from a woman over 75 with acute or convalescent COVID-19. The CDR3 runs from the conserved cysteine through the conserved F or W. A D gene is named only where the DNA matches it firmly. Clone size, where shown, is once, few, many, or a class for clones that have expanded.

clone_size: .
v_call: TRBV3-1/TRBV3-2
j_call: TRBJ2-7
cdr3_length: 14
d_call: .
cdr3_aa: CASSQDQGLGEQYF
cdr3_nt: TGTGCCAGCAGCCAAGACCAGGGATTGGGCGAGCAGTACTTC

clone_size: .
v_call: TRBV7-2
j_call: TRBJ1-6
cdr3_length: 16
d_call: TRBD1
cdr3_aa: CASSLAQGVRNSPLHF
cdr3_nt: TGTGCCAGCAGCTTAGCGCAGGGGGTTAGAAATTCACCCCTCCACTTT

clone_size: .
v_call: TRBV10-1
j_call: TRBJ1-1
cdr3_length: 13
d_call: .
cdr3_aa: CASSKGAATEAFF
cdr3_nt: TGCGCCAGCAGTAAGGGAGCCGCCACTGAAGCTTTCTTT

clone_size: .
v_call: TRBV5-1
j_call: TRBJ2-1
cdr3_length: 14
d_call: TRBD2
cdr3_aa: CASSQTGLEYEQFF
cdr3_nt: TGCGCCAGCAGCCAAACTGGACTAGAGTATGAGCAGTTCTTC

clone_size: .
v_call: TRBV19
j_call: TRBJ2-7
cdr3_length: 16
d_call: .
cdr3_aa: CASSRFSGTSGYEQYF
cdr3_nt: TGTGCCAGTAGCCGGTTTTCGGGAACATCGGGCTACGAGCAGTACTTC

clone_size: .
v_call: TRBV27
j_call: TRBJ1-2
cdr3_length: 17
d_call: TRBD1
cdr3_aa: CASSEMTGGKGNYGYTF
cdr3_nt: TGTGCCAGCAGTGAGATGACAGGGGGGAAGGGTAACTATGGCTACACCTTC

clone_size: .
v_call: TRBV7-2
j_call: TRBJ2-3
cdr3_length: 15
d_call: .
cdr3_aa: CASSLDGRATDTQYF
cdr3_nt: TGTGCCAGCAGCTTAGATGGCAGGGCCACAGATACGCAGTATTTT

clone_size: .
v_call: TRBV5-4
j_call: TRBJ2-1
cdr3_length: 16
d_call: TRBD2
cdr3_aa: CASSEPGTSGFQGQFF
cdr3_nt: TGTGCCAGCAGCGAGCCCGGGACTAGCGGATTTCAGGGGCAGTTCTTC

clone_size: .
v_call: TRBV7-2
j_call: TRBJ2-7
cdr3_length: 15
d_call: TRBD1
cdr3_aa: CASSFADRVIYEQYF
cdr3_nt: TGTGCCAGCAGCTTCGCCGACAGGGTAATCTACGAGCAGTACTTC

clone_size: .
v_call: TRBV11-3
j_call: TRBJ2-7
cdr3_length: 13
d_call: TRBD1
cdr3_aa: CASSPDRGGEQYF
cdr3_nt: TGTGCCAGCAGCCCCGACAGGGGTGGCGAGCAGTACTTC

clone_size: .
v_call: TRBV28
j_call: TRBJ2-7
cdr3_length: 13
d_call: TRBD2
cdr3_aa: CASSFGLAGEQYF
cdr3_nt: TGTGCCAGCAGTTTTGGCCTAGCGGGCGAGCAGTACTTC

clone_size: once
v_call: TRBV9
j_call: TRBJ1-6
cdr3_length: 15
d_call: .
cdr3_aa: CASSPSDGLNSPLHF
cdr3_nt: TGTGCCAGCAGCCCGAGCGACGGACTCAATTCACCCCTCCACTTT

clone_size: .
v_call: TRBV16
j_call: TRBJ2-1
cdr3_length: 16
d_call: TRBD2
cdr3_aa: CASSPTTSGDYNEQFF
cdr3_nt: TGTGCCAGCAGCCCGACGACTAGCGGGGATTACAATGAGCAGTTCTTC

clone_size: .
v_call: TRBV12-3/TRBV12-4
j_call: TRBJ1-3
cdr3_length: 13
d_call: .
cdr3_aa: CASSLYSGNTIYF
cdr3_nt: TGTGCCAGCAGTCTGTACTCTGGAAACACCATATATTTT

clone_size: .
v_call: TRBV6-5
j_call: TRBJ2-2
cdr3_length: 14
d_call: TRBD2
cdr3_aa: CASSPGTRAGELFF
cdr3_nt: TGTGCCAGCAGCCCCGGGACTAGGGCCGGGGAGCTGTTTTTT

clone_size: .
v_call: TRBV28
j_call: TRBJ1-4
cdr3_length: 13
d_call: .
cdr3_aa: CASMRGTNEKLFF
cdr3_nt: TGTGCCAGCATGAGGGGGACTAATGAAAAACTGTTTTTT

clone_size: few
v_call: TRBV7-2
j_call: TRBJ2-7
cdr3_length: 14
d_call: TRBD2
cdr3_aa: CASRHDLAGVRQYF
cdr3_nt: TGTGCCAGCAGGCACGACCTAGCGGGGGTTCGGCAGTACTTC

clone_size: .
v_call: TRBV11-2
j_call: TRBJ2-3
cdr3_length: 14
d_call: .
cdr3_aa: CASSLNRGTDTQYF
cdr3_nt: TGTGCCAGCAGCTTAAACAGGGGCACAGATACGCAGTATTTT

clone_size: .
v_call: TRBV5-8
j_call: TRBJ2-2
cdr3_length: 15
d_call: .
cdr3_aa: CASSEDWGNTGELFF
cdr3_nt: TGTGCCAGCAGCGAGGACTGGGGAAACACCGGGGAGCTGTTTTTT

clone_size: .
v_call: TRBV9
j_call: TRBJ1-2
cdr3_length: 14
d_call: TRBD1
cdr3_aa: CASSLGQGLYGYTF
cdr3_nt: TGTGCCAGCAGCCTTGGACAGGGGCTCTATGGCTACACCTTC

clone_size: .
v_call: TRBV5-5
j_call: TRBJ2-7
cdr3_length: 14
d_call: .
cdr3_aa: CASSLETRSREQYF
cdr3_nt: TGTGCCAGCAGCTTGGAGACCCGGAGCCGCGAGCAGTACTTC

clone_size: few
v_call: TRBV28
j_call: TRBJ1-4
cdr3_length: 16
d_call: TRBD1
cdr3_aa: CASSLTGQGISEKLFF
cdr3_nt: TGTGCCAGCAGTTTAACTGGACAGGGGATAAGTGAAAAACTGTTTTTT

clone_size: .
v_call: TRBV19
j_call: TRBJ2-6
cdr3_length: 17
d_call: TRBD2
cdr3_aa: CASSIGLAGTGANVLTF
cdr3_nt: TGTGCCAGTAGTATAGGACTAGCGGGCACTGGGGCCAACGTCCTGACTTTC

clone_size: few
v_call: TRBV10-1
j_call: TRBJ1-6
cdr3_length: 15
d_call: .
cdr3_aa: CASSLQGPGNSPLHF
cdr3_nt: TGCGCCAGCAGTTTGCAGGGGCCGGGTAATTCACCCCTCCACTTT

clone_size: .
v_call: TRBV7-7
j_call: TRBJ2-2
cdr3_length: 15
d_call: .
cdr3_aa: CASSLAKGGAGELFF
cdr3_nt: TGTGCCAGCAGCTTAGCGAAAGGGGGGGCCGGGGAGCTGTTTTTT

clone_size: .
v_call: TRBV28
j_call: TRBJ1-4
cdr3_length: 14
d_call: .
cdr3_aa: CASSSQATNEKLFF
cdr3_nt: TGTGCCAGCAGTTCACAGGCAACTAATGAAAAACTGTTTTTT

clone_size: few
v_call: TRBV19
j_call: TRBJ1-5
cdr3_length: 14
d_call: TRBD1
cdr3_aa: CASAFRDSDQPQHF
cdr3_nt: TGTGCCAGTGCTTTCCGGGACAGTGATCAGCCCCAGCATTTT

clone_size: .
v_call: TRBV7-2
j_call: TRBJ2-3
cdr3_length: 19
d_call: TRBD2
cdr3_aa: CASSLVGAGGPGGTDTQYF
cdr3_nt: TGTGCCAGCAGCTTAGTTGGAGCGGGGGGCCCTGGGGGTACAGATACGCAGTATTTT

clone_size: few
v_call: TRBV27
j_call: TRBJ2-3
cdr3_length: 15
d_call: .
cdr3_aa: CASSLNTAGTDTQYF
cdr3_nt: TGTGCCAGCAGTTTAAACACCGCGGGCACAGATACGCAGTATTTT

clone_size: many
v_call: TRBV4-1
j_call: TRBJ2-7
cdr3_length: 12
d_call: .
cdr3_aa: CASSEGVNEQYF
cdr3_nt: TGCGCCAGCAGCGAGGGGGTCAACGAGCAGTACTTC

clone_size: .
v_call: TRBV27
j_call: TRBJ1-5
cdr3_length: 15
d_call: .
cdr3_aa: CASRKQGAPYQPQHF
cdr3_nt: TGTGCCAGCAGAAAACAGGGCGCGCCTTATCAGCCCCAGCATTTT

clone_size: .
v_call: TRBV25-1
j_call: TRBJ2-5
cdr3_length: 14
d_call: TRBD2
cdr3_aa: CASSHLAGSETQYF
cdr3_nt: TGTGCCAGCAGTCACCTAGCGGGTAGCGAGACCCAGTACTTC

clone_size: .
v_call: TRBV12-3/TRBV12-4
j_call: TRBJ2-1
cdr3_length: 13
d_call: .
cdr3_aa: CASSLSSYNEQFF
cdr3_nt: TGTGCCAGCAGCCTGAGCTCCTACAATGAGCAGTTCTTC

clone_size: .
v_call: TRBV29-1
j_call: TRBJ2-5
cdr3_length: 12
d_call: .
cdr3_aa: CSVDQGGETQYF
cdr3_nt: TGCAGCGTTGATCAGGGTGGGGAGACCCAGTACTTC

clone_size: .
v_call: TRBV27
j_call: TRBJ1-2
cdr3_length: 15
d_call: TRBD1
cdr3_aa: CASSPRQGSYYGYTF
cdr3_nt: TGTGCCAGCAGTCCGAGACAGGGCAGTTACTATGGCTACACCTTC

clone_size: .
v_call: TRBV6-1
j_call: TRBJ2-1
cdr3_length: 15
d_call: .
cdr3_aa: CASSDPLGSYNEQFF
cdr3_nt: TGTGCCAGCAGTGACCCACTAGGGTCCTACAATGAGCAGTTCTTC

clone_size: .
v_call: TRBV19
j_call: TRBJ2-7
cdr3_length: 14
d_call: TRBD2
cdr3_aa: CASSIGSGAYEQYF
cdr3_nt: TGTGCCAGTAGTATTGGGAGCGGGGCTTACGAGCAGTACTTC

clone_size: .
v_call: TRBV5-1
j_call: TRBJ2-7
cdr3_length: 14
d_call: TRBD2
cdr3_aa: CASSLRDYRYEQYF
cdr3_nt: TGCGCCAGCAGCTTGAGGGACTACCGTTACGAGCAGTACTTC

clone_size: once
v_call: TRBV3-1/TRBV3-2
j_call: TRBJ1-2
cdr3_length: 16
d_call: TRBD1
cdr3_aa: CASSQRYGTGRDGYTF
cdr3_nt: TGTGCCAGCAGCCAAAGGTACGGGACAGGGAGAGATGGCTACACCTTC

clone_size: .
v_call: TRBV11-2
j_call: TRBJ2-1
cdr3_length: 16
d_call: TRBD2
cdr3_aa: CASSLGVVGGLDEQFF
cdr3_nt: TGTGCCAGCAGCTTAGGGGTAGTGGGAGGGCTGGATGAGCAGTTCTTC

clone_size: few
v_call: TRBV24-1
j_call: TRBJ2-1
cdr3_length: 12
d_call: .
cdr3_aa: CATEGGARRQFF
cdr3_nt: TGTGCCACCGAGGGAGGCGCCCGGCGACAGTTCTTC

clone_size: .
v_call: TRBV5-1
j_call: TRBJ1-1
cdr3_length: 13
d_call: .
cdr3_aa: CASGLLTGTEAFF
cdr3_nt: TGCGCCAGTGGATTGCTTACAGGCACTGAAGCTTTCTTT

clone_size: .
v_call: TRBV11-2
j_call: TRBJ2-1
cdr3_length: 15
d_call: .
cdr3_aa: CASSLDMDTYNEQFF
cdr3_nt: TGTGCCAGCAGCTTAGATATGGACACCTACAATGAGCAGTTCTTC

clone_size: .
v_call: TRBV5-1
j_call: TRBJ1-2
cdr3_length: 14
d_call: .
cdr3_aa: CASSPWGSEYGYTF
cdr3_nt: TGCGCCAGCAGCCCGTGGGGCAGCGAATATGGCTACACCTTC

clone_size: .
v_call: TRBV19
j_call: TRBJ2-3
cdr3_length: 16
d_call: TRBD1
cdr3_aa: CASSMATGIITNTQYF
cdr3_nt: TGTGCCAGTAGTATGGCGACAGGGATAATCACAAATACGCAGTATTTT

clone_size: .
v_call: TRBV27
j_call: TRBJ2-7
cdr3_length: 14
d_call: TRBD1
cdr3_aa: CASSSGTGGGEQYF
cdr3_nt: TGTGCCAGCAGTTCCGGGACAGGGGGCGGCGAGCAGTACTTC

clone_size: .
v_call: TRBV5-1
j_call: TRBJ1-1
cdr3_length: 11
d_call: .
cdr3_aa: CASRDSTEAFF
cdr3_nt: TGCGCCAGCCGAGACAGCACTGAAGCTTTCTTT

clone_size: .
v_call: TRBV12-3/TRBV12-4
j_call: TRBJ1-4
cdr3_length: 13
d_call: .
cdr3_aa: CASRHSFLEKLFF
cdr3_nt: TGTGCCAGCAGACACAGTTTCCTTGAAAAACTGTTTTTT

clone_size: .
v_call: TRBV5-1
j_call: TRBJ1-2
cdr3_length: 14
d_call: .
cdr3_aa: CASRHDAGGYGYTF
cdr3_nt: TGCGCCAGCAGACACGACGCGGGAGGCTATGGCTACACCTTC

clone_size: .
v_call: TRBV28
j_call: TRBJ1-6
cdr3_length: 13
d_call: TRBD1
cdr3_aa: CASSYRGGSPLHF
cdr3_nt: TGTGCCAGCAGTTACAGGGGAGGCTCACCCCTCCACTTT

clone_size: .
v_call: TRBV30
j_call: TRBJ1-2
cdr3_length: 13
d_call: .
cdr3_aa: CAWSATLGVGYTF
cdr3_nt: TGTGCCTGGAGTGCAACTCTCGGGGTCGGCTACACCTTC

clone_size: once
v_call: TRBV24-1
j_call: TRBJ1-4
cdr3_length: 11
d_call: .
cdr3_aa: CATCGGGRTFF
cdr3_nt: TGTGCCACCTGCGGCGGCGGGAGAACTTTTTTT

clone_size: .
v_call: TRBV7-9
j_call: TRBJ1-2
cdr3_length: 15
d_call: .
cdr3_aa: CASSRGQSVNYGYTF
cdr3_nt: TGTGCCAGCAGCAGAGGACAGAGCGTTAACTATGGCTACACCTTC

clone_size: medium-sized
v_call: TRBV6-1
j_call: TRBJ2-7
cdr3_length: 15
d_call: TRBD2
cdr3_aa: CASSESGGARREQYF
cdr3_nt: TGTGCCAGCAGTGAATCGGGGGGGGCCCGGAGGGAGCAGTACTTC

clone_size: .
v_call: TRBV3-1/TRBV3-2
j_call: TRBJ2-7
cdr3_length: 12
d_call: .
cdr3_aa: CASSQDTGEQYF
cdr3_nt: TGTGCCAGCAGCCAAGATACGGGTGAGCAGTACTTC

clone_size: once
v_call: TRBV25-1
j_call: TRBJ1-5
cdr3_length: 17
d_call: TRBD1
cdr3_aa: CASSEGDRGSGNQPQHF
cdr3_nt: TGTGCCAGCAGTGAGGGGGACAGGGGCAGTGGCAATCAGCCCCAGCATTTT

clone_size: .
v_call: TRBV14
j_call: TRBJ1-1
cdr3_length: 12
d_call: TRBD1
cdr3_aa: CASSPTGWEAFF
cdr3_nt: TGTGCCAGCAGCCCGACAGGGTGGGAAGCTTTCTTT